The sequence of this T cell receptor (beta chain) was determined in a study of blood T cell repertoires in COVID-19. As processed by the authors: Reference gene primer amplification in the assay estimated nucleated cell counts. The assay was immunoSEQ multiplex PCR, and TCRdb's table has in-frame clones only and misses some. Clone size and the V and J calls come from that table; the DNA yielded D and trimming. The top ten hold 5% to 7% of the sample, which has roughly 240,000 clones, about 83% seen once. The sequencing sample was made of peripheral blood. The source of this sequence is a woman over 75 with COVID-19, enrolled during active disease.

CDR3 DNA: TGTGCCAGCAGTTCTGACAGAAAGAGCTCTGGGGCCAACGTCCTGACTTTC. This encodes CASSSDRKSSGANVLTF. The chain links TRBV28 to TRBJ2-6; perhaps TRBD1 as D (5 bases). The CDR3 length is 17 residues. Trimming shortened V by 4 bases and J by 0 bases, and 13 bases separated the two germline ends. Germline CDR1 reads MDHEN; CDR2 reads SYDVKM.